A selection of T cell receptor beta chains follows, all from one sample in a study of Graves' ophthalmopathy and Graves' hyperthyroidism. Each CDR3 protein is one row after TCRdb ran MiXCR on the multiplex PCR reads. The sample includes about 740,000 distinct CDR3 sequences, roughly 40% of them seen just once. The sample was peripheral blood. The receptors come from an adult man with Graves' ophthalmopathy. The CDR3 runs from the conserved cysteine through the conserved F or W. The D gene is left open where the match is weak. The size field is filled for only some rows; it gives once, few, many or a size class.

j_call clone_size d_call v_call cdr3_nt cdr3_aa
TRBJ2-1 once NA TRBV15 TGTGCCACCAGCAGCCGGGACTCCCCGTACAATGAGCAGTTCTTC CATSSRDSPYNEQFF
TRBJ2-7 many NA TRBV10-3 TGTGCCATCAGAGGGGCCGACGGAACCTACGAGCAGTACTTC CAIRGADGTYEQYF
TRBJ1-2 NA NA TRBV29-1 TGCAGCGTTGAAGGGGACCCTAACTATGGCTACACCTTC CSVEGDPNYGYTF
TRBJ1-6 NA NA TRBV11-2 TGTGCCAGCAGCGTCGGCAGGGGAACCTCACCCCTCCACTTT CASSVGRGTSPLHF
TRBJ2-5 NA TRBD2 TRBV2 TGTGCCAGCAACCTAGCGGGGTCAAAAGAGACCCAGTACTTC CASNLAGSKETQYF
TRBJ2-7 many NA TRBV24-1 TGTGCCACCAGTGATCAGGGATACGAGCAGTACTTC CATSDQGYEQYF
TRBJ1-5 NA TRBD1 TRBV7-9 TGTGCCAGCAGCTTATCAGGGGGCCCTAATCAGCCCCAGCATTTT CASSLSGGPNQPQHF
TRBJ2-5 NA TRBD2 TRBV5-4 TGTGCCAGCTCCGGGAGGGGGGCACCTACAACCCAGTACTTC CASSGRGAPTTQYF
TRBJ1-4 NA TRBD1 TRBV25-1 TGTGCCAGCAGCCAAGGAGGCACAGGGGTTGAAAAACTGTTTTTT CASSQGGTGVEKLFF
TRBJ1-1 many NA TRBV12-3/TRBV12-4 TGTGCCAGCAGTTTAGTCGGAGATGAAGCTTTCTTT CASSLVGDEAFF
TRBJ2-5 NA NA TRBV20-1 TGCAGTGCTACCCGGGGGACCCAGTACTTC CSATRGTQYF
TRBJ2-7 few TRBD1 TRBV9 TGTGCCAGCAGCCAGCCGGGACAGGGAAGCTACGAGCAGTACTTC CASSQPGQGSYEQYF
TRBJ2-7 NA NA TRBV29-1 TGCAGCGTTGCATCAGATACCCAATCCTACGAGCAGTACTTC CSVASDTQSYEQYF
TRBJ1-6 many NA TRBV7-2 TGTGCCAGCAGCGATGGGACTCTTTCACCCCTCCACTTT CASSDGTLSPLHF
TRBJ1-1 once TRBD1 TRBV15 TGTGCCACCAGCAGAGAAGAACAGGGGGGCACTGAAGCCTTCTTT CATSREEQGGTEAFF
TRBJ2-5 few TRBD2 TRBV10-3 TGTGCCATCAGTTCACTCCCCCGACTAGCCGGTGAGACCCAGTACTTC CAISSLPRLAGETQYF
TRBJ2-2 NA TRBD1 TRBV25-1 TGTGCCAGCAGTCAGCACAGGGGGCGCGACACCGGGGAGCTGTTTTTT CASSQHRGRDTGELFF
TRBJ2-7 NA NA TRBV10-3 TGTGCCAGCAGTGAGCCCCGAGTGGACGGGAGTTTCCACGAGCAGTACTTC CASSEPRVDGSFHEQYF
TRBJ2-7 few NA TRBV19 TGTGCCAGCACCGACGGGGGAACCTACGAGCAGTACTTC CASTDGGTYEQYF
TRBJ2-2 few NA TRBV11-3 TGTGCCAGCAGCTTGACGCTGACAGGACCGACCGGGGAGCTGTTTTTT CASSLTLTGPTGELFF
TRBJ1-3 many TRBD1 TRBV7-9 TGTGCCAGCAGCCCACAGGGGTTGAGCTCTGGAAACACCATATATTTT CASSPQGLSSGNTIYF
TRBJ2-7 few TRBD1 TRBV20-1 TGCAGTGCGGACAGGGGTCGCGCCTCCTACGAGCAGTACTTC CSADRGRASYEQYF
TRBJ2-5 NA NA TRBV7-2 TGTGCCAGCAGCTTGCCTGCTCTAGGTGGGGGGGAGACCCAGTACTTC CASSLPALGGGETQYF
TRBJ1-2 NA TRBD1 TRBV20-1 TGCAGTGCTGGTCAGACAGGGGGGCGACGTGGCTACACCTTC CSAGQTGGRRGYTF
TRBJ2-7 few TRBD1 TRBV20-1 TGCAGTGCCCAGACAGGGTACGAGCAGTACTTC CSAQTGYEQYF
TRBJ2-7 many TRBD2 TRBV10-3 TGTGCCATCAGTGGGAGTAGCGGGGTCTCCTACGAGCAGTACTTC CAISGSSGVSYEQYF
TRBJ1-1 NA NA TRBV12-3/TRBV12-4 TGTGCCAGCAGCGCCTCCGGGACGCTCACTGAAGCTTTCTTT CASSASGTLTEAFF